This passage covers 29 T cell receptor beta chains from one sample sequenced in a study of OX40 agonist ivuxolimab in advanced cancers. Method: immunoSEQ multiplex PCR; TCRdb's copy keeps in-frame clones and lacks some. Of tens of thousands of clones listed, more than 70% are singletons. This sample comprised CD4+ or CD8+ T cells sorted from blood, obtained in a trial of the OX40 agonist ivuxolimab. Receptor source: an adult with an advanced solid tumor such as melanoma, head and neck, liver or kidney cancer.

The rearrangement uses TRBV6-7 and TRBJ2-1; D gene uncertain. TRBV6-7 is an ORF, and what it does is uncertain. The V end was cut by 6 bases, the J end by 6 bases, with 12 bases between. The CDR3 spans 13 residues. CDR3 amino acids: CASREVYCNEQFF. CDR3 DNA sequence: TGTGCCAGCAGAGAAGTCTATTGCAATGAGCAGTTCTTC.

The rearrangement uses TRBV6-6 and TRBJ1-3; possible D gene TRBD1, 5 bases. The V gene's germline CDR1 is MNHNY and CDR2 SVGAGI (reference sequence). V was cut by 6 bases and J by 1 base, with 10 bases left in between. The CDR3 is made up of 14 amino acids. The CDR3 sequence: CASRFKGSGNTIYF. As DNA, the CDR3 is TGTGCCAGCAGGTTTAAGGGGTCTGGAAACACCATATATTTT.

The chain combines TRBV2 with TRBJ1-5; D ambiguous. The CDR3 is 17 residues long. Per the germline V gene, CDR1 is SNHLY and CDR2 is FYNNEI. V was clipped by 0 bases and J by 3 bases, with 15 bases between them. The CDR3 DNA sequence: TGTGCCAGCAGTGAAGCCCGTGCCGAGTTAAACAATCAGCCCCAGCATTTT. This translates into CASSEARAELNNQPQHF.

This chain uses TRBV18 with TRBJ2-7; D may be TRBD1 (5 bases). Germline V gives CDR1 KGHSH, CDR2 LQKENI. The CDR3 is 16 amino acids. V was shortened by 2 bases and J by 3 bases, with 17 bases between the two germline ends. The CDR3 is CASSPKAGSHNYEQYF. DNA of the CDR3: TGTGCCAGCTCACCAAAAGCAGGGTCCCATAACTACGAGCAGTACTTC.

This clone was found once. The V gene is TRBV9, the J gene TRBJ2-7; D ambiguous. V shed 0 bases and J shed 3 bases, with 10 bases lying between them. CDR1 SGDLS and CDR2 YYNGEE come from the germline V gene. The CDR3 consists of 14 residues. CDR3 in DNA: TGTGCCAGCAGCGTAGCCCCAGGTCTCTACGAGCAGTACTTC. This gives the protein CASSVAPGLYEQYF.

V gene TRBV7-9 combines with J gene TRBJ2-3; maybe TRBD1 (6 bases). The CDR3 length is 15 residues. Germline V lookup: CDR1 SEHNR, CDR2 FQNEAQ (reference sequence). Trimming cost V 5 bases and J 0 bases, with 12 bases left between them. The CDR3 is CASSQTGQSTDTQYF. The CDR3, as DNA: TGTGCCAGCAGCCAGACGGGACAAAGCACAGATACGCAGTATTTT.

J is TRBJ2-5 and V is TRBV5-1; D unresolved. The CDR3 totals 13 residues. CDR1 is SGHRS, CDR2 YFSETQ, per germline. V was trimmed by 3 bases and J by 5 bases, leaving 11 bases between them. The CDR3 bases are TGCGCCAGCAGCTCCCTATCGACGGAGACCCAGTACTTC. Residues: CASSSLSTETQYF.

CDR3: CASSEARPRVFATNEKLFF. In DNA, the CDR3 is TGTGCCAGCAGTGAAGCGAGGCCGCGAGTTTTCGCAACTAATGAAAAACTGTTTTTT. The genes are TRBV6-1 and TRBJ1-4; D not resolved. The germline gives CDR1 MNHNS, CDR2 SASEGT. The ends were cut back, 0 bases at V and 0 bases at J, with 17 bases in the middle. The CDR3 length is 19 residues.

The table lists this clone with a few counts. The CDR3 here is CASSLVPNSPQFF. The DNA for the CDR3 is TGTGCCAGCAGCTTAGTACCAAATTCCCCTCAGTTCTTC. The J gene is TRBJ2-1, the V gene TRBV7-6; unclear D gene. The CDR3 runs 13 residues. Per the germline V gene, CDR1 is SGHVS and CDR2 is FNYEAQ. Trimming shortened V by 1 base and J by 13 bases, and 14 bases separated the two germline ends.

V gene TRBV5-1 combines with J gene TRBJ2-7, with D possibly matching TRBD2 (6 bases). The V end lost 4 bases, the J end lost 2 bases, and 13 bases lay between the germline ends. The CDR3 consists of 14 residues. CDR1 is SGHRS and CDR2 is YFSETQ in the germline V gene. The CDR3 nucleotides read TGCGCCAGCAGCGCCTGGGGGGATCCCTACGAGCAGTACTTC. This encodes CASSAWGDPYEQYF.

The chain uses TRBV21-1 and TRBJ2-3; the DNA was not compared with TRBD2, the D call given in the table. TRBV21-1 is labeled a pseudogene. This CDR3 region has 15 residues. The CDR3 bases are TGTGCCAGCGGTGGGGGACTACCCTCCACAGATACGCAGTATTTT. It yields the protein CASGGGLPSTDTQYF.

Comments on this clone: Additional DNA sequences in this sample encode the identical CDR3. V and J are TRBV6-5 and TRBJ2-1, with D unresolved. Germline V gene data show CDR1 as MNHEY and CDR2 as SVGAGI. This CDR3 contains 13 residues. Trimming pared 5 bases from V and 12 bases from J, leaving 17 bases between. Here the CDR3 reads CASSGLTSMGQFF. For the CDR3, the DNA is TGTGCCAGCAGTGGGCTCACCAGCATGGGGCAGTTCTTC.

In its sample, this clone was seen once. This chain uses TRBV28 with TRBJ1-1; 8 nucleotides line up with TRBD1. Unmatched junction bases numbered 12, after V lost 6 bases and J lost 6 bases. The CDR3 totals 15 residues. Germline V CDR1 and CDR2: MDHEN, SYDVKM. The CDR3 spells CASRGRTGTWAEAFF. The CDR3 nucleotides read TGTGCCAGCAGAGGCAGGACAGGGACATGGGCTGAAGCTTTCTTT.

Only a few counts were recorded for this clone. This sequence joins TRBV30 and TRBJ2-2, with a weak D call TRBD2 (5 bases). Germline CDR1 is GTSNPN and CDR2 is SVGIG (reference sequence). The CDR3 consists of 13 residues. Trimming removed 5 bases from V and 1 base from J, with 8 bases in between. The CDR3 region has the DNA TGTGCCTGGGGGAGCGGGAACACCGGGGAGCTGTTTTTT. Amino acids: CAWGSGNTGELFF. Filled out from reference TRBV30 and TRBJ2-2, the complete variable domain reads SQTIHQWPATLVQPVGSPLSLECTVEGTSNPNLYWYRQAAGRGLQLLFYSVGIGQISSEVPQNLSASRPQDRQFILSSKKLLLSDSGFYLCAWGSGNTGELFFGEGSRLTVL.

J is TRBJ2-5 and V is TRBV2, with 15 nucleotides matching TRBD2. This CDR3 region has 16 residues. V trimming: 6 bases; J trimming: 4 bases; junction bases outside the gene matches: 6. The germline V gene has CDR1 SNHLY and CDR2 FYNNEI. The CDR3 DNA follows: TGTGCCAGCAGCCTCGGACTAGCGGGAGGGCGAGAGACCCAGTACTTC. Translated, it gives CASSLGLAGGRETQYF.

V is TRBV28 and J is TRBJ2-7, with 10 bases lining up with TRBD2. The V gene end was trimmed by 6 bases and the J gene end by 3 bases; junction bases not matched to a gene: 8. Germline lookup yields CDR1 MDHEN and CDR2 SYDVKM. CDR3 length: 15 amino acids. CDR3 in DNA: TGTGCCAGCAGCCGGACCGGGACTAGCGACTACGAGCAGTACTTC. Translation: CASSRTGTSDYEQYF.

This rearrangement joins TRBV4-1 to TRBJ2-1; a weak D match, TRBD1 (6 bases). V was shortened by 1 base and J by 13 bases, with 23 bases between the two germline ends. Germline values: CDR1 MGHRA, CDR2 YSYEKL. This CDR3 comprises 16 residues. The CDR3 reads CASSQGPGVGGSKQFF. CDR3 sequence (DNA): TGCGCCAGCAGCCAAGGCCCAGGGGTAGGTGGGAGCAAACAGTTCTTC.

The V call is TRBV5-1, the J call TRBJ2-4; D unclear. From germline, CDR1 is SGHRS and CDR2 YFSETQ. This CDR3 region has 14 residues. V was clipped by 0 bases and J by 0 bases, with 4 bases between them. Written as DNA, the CDR3 is TGCGCCAGCAGCTTGGACTTAGCCAAAAACATTCAGTACTTC. Its protein product is CASSLDLAKNIQYF.

The V call is TRBV5-1, the J call TRBJ1-2, with TRBD1 as a possible D gene (6 bases). The CDR3 consists of 13 residues. The germline CDR1 and CDR2 sequences are SGHRS and YFSETQ. V lost 6 bases and J lost 6, with 15 bases in between. This CDR3 is CASNRGPGDGYTF. CDR3 bases: TGCGCCAGCAATCGGGGGCCCGGCGATGGCTACACCTTC.

This clone was observed once. The V gene is TRBV6-5, the J gene TRBJ2-7; TRBD2 matches 7 bases. V dropped 6 bases and J dropped 2; count of bases not matched to a gene: 10. The CDR3 is made up of 15 amino acids. Germline V gene sequence: CDR1 MNHEY, CDR2 SVGAGI. CDR3 sequence: CASSAWGGEPYEQYF. Here the CDR3 DNA reads TGTGCCAGCAGCGCTTGGGGAGGGGAACCCTACGAGCAGTACTTC.

V usage is TRBV2 and J usage is TRBJ2-1, with D unclear. CDR3 length: 14 residues. The V gene lost 5 bases and the J gene lost 9 bases, with 17 bases spanning the gap. Germline V gives CDR1 SNHLY, CDR2 FYNNEI. For the CDR3, the DNA is TGTGCCAGCAGTCTAGGCGCTAGTTCAGTTGAGCAGTTCTTC. Protein sequence: CASSLGASSVEQFF.

Remarks on this clone: A read error may produce the germline difference seen at one junction end. The V gene is TRBV6-1, the J gene TRBJ1-4; D gene ambiguous. From germline, CDR1 is MNHNS and CDR2 SASEGT. The CDR3 consists of 14 residues. In DNA form, the CDR3 reads TGTGCCAGCAGCCTCCCCAGCCTAAATGAAAGACTGTTTTTT. Its translation: CASSLPSLNERLFF.

Only one count was recorded for this clone. The chain links TRBV28 to TRBJ1-1; D not certain. The length of the CDR3 is 11 residues. V lost 7 bases and J 4 bases, leaving 7 bases between the germline ends. Germline V gene data show CDR1 as MDHEN and CDR2 as SYDVKM. CDR3 residues: CASTLSTEAFF. CDR3 sequence (DNA): TGTGCCAGCACCCTCAGCACTGAAGCTTTCTTT.

The chain recombines TRBV29-1 with TRBJ2-3, with D possibly matching TRBD2 (6 bases). The CDR3 runs 13 residues. Trimming pared 0 bases from V and 8 bases from J, leaving 12 bases between. Germline values: CDR1 SQVTM, CDR2 ANQGSEA. CDR3 DNA: TGCAGCGTTGAAGAGCCGGGAGTGGGTACGCAGTATTTT. Its translation: CSVEEPGVGTQYF.

The chain couples TRBV11-2 to TRBJ1-1; TRBD1 matches 8 bases. V lost 4 bases, J lost 4 bases, and 5 bases stayed unmatched. Germline V CDR1 and CDR2: SGHAT, FQNNGV. There are 14 residues in the CDR3. In nucleotides, the CDR3 is TGTGCCAGCAGCTCCCCGGGGACAGGCACTGAAGCTTTCTTT. Amino acid sequence: CASSSPGTGTEAFF.

Only a few counts were recorded for this clone. This chain uses TRBV5-4 with TRBJ2-1; the match to TRBD1 covers 12 bases. Germline loops: CDR1 SGHNT, CDR2 YYREEE (reference sequence). This CDR3 has 16 amino acids. Trimming at V came to 0 bases and at J to 8 bases, leaving 6 bases not matched to a gene. The CDR3 sequence: CASSLGAGQGAYEQFF. CDR3 bases: TGTGCCAGCAGCTTGGGGGCGGGACAGGGGGCCTATGAGCAGTTCTTC.

The CDR3 loop is CASSPPSMNIVFF. DNA for the CDR3: TGTGCCAGCTCACCACCGTCGATGAATATTGTGTTCTTC. The chain joins TRBV18 to TRBJ2-1; D remains ambiguous. CDR1 and CDR2 (germline): KGHSH, LQKENI. V lost 0 bases to trimming and J lost 15 bases, with 15 bases between them. The length of the CDR3 is 13 residues.

V usage is TRBV7-3 and J usage is TRBJ2-7; TRBD2 agrees at 7 bases. The CDR3 contains 13 residues. Losses at the gene ends were 5 bases for V and 5 bases for J; bases not matched to a gene: 6. Germline V gene data show CDR1 as SGHTA and CDR2 as FQGTGA. The CDR3 here is CASSMGLNNEQYF. CDR3 nucleotides: TGTGCCAGCAGCATGGGACTAAACAACGAGCAGTACTTC.

The rearrangement joins TRBV7-9 to TRBJ1-1; no clear D gene. The CDR3 loop spans 12 amino acids. V gave up 1 base and J gave up 5 bases, with 5 bases separating them. In germline, CDR1 is SEHNR, CDR2 FQNEAQ (reference sequence). The chain's CDR3 is CASSLGRTEAFF. The CDR3 coding sequence is TGTGCCAGCAGCTTAGGGAGGACTGAAGCTTTCTTT.